Presented here are 21 T cell receptor beta chains from one specimen sequenced in a study of low-dose radiotherapy and immunotherapy resistance in tumors. Time point noted: after trial treatment. Documented treatment: LDRT plus nivolumab, ipilimumab, low-dose cyclophosphamide and aspirin (RACIN trial). Primers targeting TRAV and TRBV primed first-strand cDNA, covering alpha and beta chains. TCRs underwent approximately 20 PCR cycles of amplification with a constant-region primer and V-primer adapter. Each CDR3 protein gets one entry after TCRdb re-called the reads with MiXCR. The sample holds around 80,000 distinct CDR3 sequences, about 17% seen once. The sequencing used PBMCs, collected after low-dose radiotherapy plus immunotherapy. Source of these receptors: a male donor with prostate cancer.

This clonotype has at least ten counts. This chain joins TRBV5-1 and TRBJ1-5; 7 nucleotides line up with TRBD1. The CDR3 has 15 residues. In germline, CDR1 is SGHRS, CDR2 YFSETQ. With 1 base clipped from V and 6 bases from J, the junction kept 7 bases outside the gene matches. The CDR3 is CASSLSDRETQPQHF. Written as DNA, the CDR3 is TGCGCCAGCAGCTTGAGTGACAGGGAGACTCAGCCCCAGCATTTT.

This clonotype was picked up many times. The chain has TRBV20-1 and TRBJ2-3; D may be TRBD1 or TRBD2 (5 bases each). In germline, CDR1 is DFQATT, CDR2 SNEGSKA (reference sequence). The CDR3 is 14 residues long. Trimming left V 6 bases short and J 0 bases short, with 13 bases between. As DNA, the CDR3 is TGCAGTGCCAGGGACGCGGGTAGCACAGATACGCAGTATTTT. It yields the protein CSARDAGSTDTQYF.

The chain is built from TRBV20-1 and TRBJ1-2; the D gene is possibly TRBD1 (5 bases). V lost 4 bases and J 3 bases, leaving 9 bases between the germline ends. The germline V gene encodes CDR1 DFQATT and CDR2 SNEGSKA (reference sequence). CDR3 length: 12 residues. In DNA, the CDR3 is TGCAGTGCTACCGAGGGACACTATGGCTACACCTTC. Protein sequence: CSATEGHYGYTF.

The V call is TRBV14, the J call TRBJ2-3, with TRBD2 as a possible D gene (7 bases). With 4 bases removed from V and 6 bases from J, the gap between germline ends came to 14 bases. CDR3 length: 14 amino acids. The germline CDR1 and CDR2 sequences are SGHDN and FVKESK. In DNA, the CDR3 is TGTGCCAGCAGCCGTGTGGGGGGGCATGATACGCAGTATTTT. Its protein product is CASSRVGGHDTQYF. The whole variable domain, remainder taken from reference TRBV14 and TRBJ2-3, is EAGVTQFPSHSVIEKGQTVTLRCDPISGHDNLYWYRRVMGKEIKFLLHFVKESKQDESGMPNNRFLAERTGGTYSTLKVQPAELEDSGVYFCASSRVGGHDTQYFGPGTRLTVL.

The gene calls are TRBV21-1 and TRBJ2-5; the listed D gene, TRBD1, was not tested against the DNA. TRBV21-1 is tagged as a pseudogene. The CDR3 length is 15 residues. In DNA, the CDR3 is TGTGCCAGCAGCAAAGGCAGGGGAGGCCAAGAGACCCAGTACTTC. Its translation is CASSKGRGGQETQYF.

There are many counts of this clonotype. The J gene is TRBJ1-1, the V gene TRBV29-1, with D possibly TRBD1 on 5 matching bases. This CDR3 is 13 amino acids long. V was clipped by 1 base and J by 4 bases, with 10 bases between them. The V gene's germline CDR1 is SQVTM and CDR2 ANQGSEA. This CDR3 reads CSVEVGGGTEAFF. The CDR3, as DNA: TGCAGCGTTGAAGTCGGGGGGGGCACTGAAGCTTTCTTT.

This clonotype showed up just a few times. This rearrangement joins TRBV27 to TRBJ1-6; the D gene is possibly TRBD1 (5 bases). CDR1 MNHEY and CDR2 SMNVEV come from the germline V gene (reference sequence). Trimming stripped 6 bases from V and 13 bases from J, with 13 bases between. The CDR3 covers 12 residues. CDR3 amino acids: CASSWGGLPLHF. The DNA for the CDR3 is TGTGCCAGCAGCTGGGGGGGTTTGCCCCTCCACTTT.

Notes on this clonotype: It is likely a read error: a sequence one base away is far more abundant. DNA of the CDR3: TGTGCCAGCAGTGAAGGGACTAGCGATCTCTACGAGCAGTTCTTC. Translated: CASSEGTSDLYEQFF. The V gene is TRBV6-1, the J gene TRBJ2-1; 9 positions match TRBD2. Germline CDR1 MNHNS, CDR2 SASEGT. After removal of 1 base from V and 10 bases from J, the junction contained 8 bases not matched to a gene. The CDR3 runs 15 residues.

To note about this clonotype: A far larger clone is a single base away, which makes a read error likely. The chain carries TRBV6-4 and TRBJ2-7, with 11 bases fitting TRBD2. The length of the CDR3 is 16 residues. J lost 7 bases, V lost 2 bases, and 10 bases had no gene match. Germline-derived CDR1 and CDR2 are MRHNA and SNTAGT. The CDR3 loop is CASSDTSGSSYNEQYF. CDR3 bases: TGTGCCAGCAGTGACACTAGCGGGAGTTCCTACAATGAGCAGTACTTC.

This clonotype was counted ten times or more. V usage is TRBV6-2 or TRBV6-3 and J usage is TRBJ2-3; 12 bases line up with TRBD2. After removal of 6 bases from V and 5 bases from J, the junction contained 12 bases not matched to a gene. Per germline, CDR1 MNHEY and CDR2 SVGEGT. The CDR3 spans 17 residues. The CDR3 reads CASSFRLAGENRDTQYF. In DNA, the CDR3 is TGTGCCAGCAGCTTTCGACTAGCGGGAGAAAATAGAGATACGCAGTATTTT.

This clonotype occurred many times. The chain joins TRBV12-3 or TRBV12-4 to TRBJ2-2; D gene ambiguous. Trimming left V 3 bases short and J 1 base short, with 6 bases between. The CDR3 totals 14 residues. The chain's CDR3 is CASSFIRNTGELFF. In nucleotides, the CDR3 is TGTGCCAGCAGTTTTATTAGGAACACCGGGGAGCTGTTTTTT.

There are many counts of this clonotype. V usage is TRBV11-2 and J usage is TRBJ2-5; D is ambiguous. CDR3 length equals 11 residues. V lost 5 bases to trimming and J lost 11 bases, with 12 bases between them. Germline V gene sequence: CDR1 SGHAT, CDR2 FQNNGV. CDR3 bases: TGTGCCAGCAGCCATTCTACCGCTCAGTACTTC. Translating it yields CASSHSTAQYF.

As concerns this clonotype: The DNA is omitted, as the CDR3 cannot be located on it reliably, and the CDR3 follows TCRdb's listing. The rearrangement links TRBV5-1 to TRBJ1-4; no DNA check was done on the table's D call, TRBD1. Germline V gene lookup returns CDR1 SGHRS and CDR2 YFSETQ. A total of 17 residues make up the CDR3, ends included. CDR3 in amino acids: CASSAGDSTNEKLFFFF.

Comments on this clonotype: A clone one base away is much larger, so this may be a read error. V and J are TRBV20-1 and TRBJ2-6; no clear D gene. The germline V and J ends were trimmed by 0 bases and 4 bases, with 10 bases remaining between them. CDR3 size: 15 residues. Looked up from germline, CDR1 is DFQATT and CDR2 is SNEGSKA (reference sequence). The CDR3 sequence: CSARDGETGANVLTF. Here the CDR3 DNA reads TGCAGTGCTAGAGATGGAGAGACCGGGGCCAACGTCCTGACTTTC.

This clonotype was seen ten or more times. The chain links TRBV28 to TRBJ2-7; D remains unclear. Trimming removed 6 bases from V and 2 bases from J, with 5 bases in between. The V gene's germline CDR1 is MDHEN and CDR2 SYDVKM. The CDR3 has 11 amino acids. The chain's CDR3 is CASRAPYEQYF. CDR3 nucleotides: TGTGCCAGCAGGGCCCCCTACGAGCAGTACTTC. Using reference TRBV28 and TRBJ2-7 for the parts outside the CDR3, the full variable domain is DVKVTQSSRYLVKRTGEKVFLECVQDMDHENMFWYRQDPGLGLRLIYFSYDVKMKEKGDIPEGYSVSREKKERFSLILESASTNQTSMYLCASRAPYEQYFGPGTRLTVT.

This clonotype was picked up many times. V usage is TRBV27 and J usage is TRBJ2-1; D ambiguous. Germline-derived CDR1 and CDR2 are MNHEY and SMNVEV (reference sequence). The V end was cut by 4 bases, the J end by 2 bases, with 3 bases between. This CDR3 comprises 12 residues. Here the CDR3 DNA reads TGTGCCAGCAGTTCAACCTACAATGAGCAGTTCTTC. Translated: CASSSTYNEQFF.

The chain couples TRBV6-2 or TRBV6-3 to TRBJ1-4; D remains unclear. CDR1 MNHEY and CDR2 SVGEGT come from the germline V gene. The CDR3 runs to 15 residues. The V gene lost 6 bases and the J gene lost 0 bases, with 11 bases spanning the gap. The CDR3 sequence is CASSPTPSTNEKLFF. As DNA, the CDR3 is TGTGCCAGCAGCCCCACACCTTCAACTAATGAAAAACTGTTTTTT.

This clonotype appeared many times. This sequence joins TRBV7-9 and TRBJ2-5; 7 bases line up with TRBD1. The trim removed 5 bases at V and 5 bases at J, leaving 8 bases unmatched. Germline V lookup: CDR1 SEHNR, CDR2 FQNEAQ (reference sequence). There are 14 residues in the CDR3. The CDR3 here is CASSPDRVRETQYF. The CDR3 nucleotides read TGTGCCAGCAGCCCAGACAGGGTTCGGGAGACCCAGTACTTC.

The CDR3 protein is CASSRTVNEQFF. CDR3 nucleotide sequence: TGTGCCAGCAGCAGGACTGTTAATGAGCAGTTCTTC. This chain connects TRBV6-5 to TRBJ2-1, with a weak D call TRBD2 (5 bases). CDR3 size: 12 residues. With 6 bases removed from V and 7 bases from J, the gap between germline ends came to 10 bases. CDR1 is MNHEY, CDR2 SVGAGI, per germline.

This clonotype was recorded at least ten times. The genes are TRBV30 and TRBJ2-1; the match to TRBD2 covers 11 bases. CDR3 length: 13 amino acids. V was pared by 0 bases and J by 15 bases, with 7 bases of the junction left unmatched. Per germline, CDR1 GTSNPN and CDR2 SVGIG (reference sequence). CDR3 loop: CAWSVGTSGAPFF. In nucleotides, the CDR3 is TGTGCCTGGAGTGTAGGGACTAGCGGAGCCCCGTTCTTC.

This clonotype was observed at least ten times. The genes are TRBV5-1 and TRBJ2-1; 12 bases align to TRBD2. With 6 bases clipped from V and 7 bases from J, the junction kept 8 bases outside the gene matches. This CDR3 spans 15 amino acids. Germline values: CDR1 SGHRS, CDR2 YFSETQ. For the CDR3, the DNA is TGCGCCAGCAAAATGGGACTAGCGGGCCGTAATGAGCAGTTCTTC. Protein: CASKMGLAGRNEQFF.